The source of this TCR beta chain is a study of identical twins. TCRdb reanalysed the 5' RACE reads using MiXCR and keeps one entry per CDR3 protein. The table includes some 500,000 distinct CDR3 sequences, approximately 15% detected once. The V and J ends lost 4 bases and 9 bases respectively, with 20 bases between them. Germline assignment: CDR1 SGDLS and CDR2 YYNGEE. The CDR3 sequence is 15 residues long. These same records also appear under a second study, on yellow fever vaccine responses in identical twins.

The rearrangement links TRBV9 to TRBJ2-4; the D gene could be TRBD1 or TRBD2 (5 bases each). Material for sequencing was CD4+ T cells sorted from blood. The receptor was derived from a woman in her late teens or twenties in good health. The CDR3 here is CASSSPGQGGGIQYF. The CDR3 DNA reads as TGTGCCAGCAGCTCCCCGGGGCAGGGTGGTGGCATTCAGTACTTC.